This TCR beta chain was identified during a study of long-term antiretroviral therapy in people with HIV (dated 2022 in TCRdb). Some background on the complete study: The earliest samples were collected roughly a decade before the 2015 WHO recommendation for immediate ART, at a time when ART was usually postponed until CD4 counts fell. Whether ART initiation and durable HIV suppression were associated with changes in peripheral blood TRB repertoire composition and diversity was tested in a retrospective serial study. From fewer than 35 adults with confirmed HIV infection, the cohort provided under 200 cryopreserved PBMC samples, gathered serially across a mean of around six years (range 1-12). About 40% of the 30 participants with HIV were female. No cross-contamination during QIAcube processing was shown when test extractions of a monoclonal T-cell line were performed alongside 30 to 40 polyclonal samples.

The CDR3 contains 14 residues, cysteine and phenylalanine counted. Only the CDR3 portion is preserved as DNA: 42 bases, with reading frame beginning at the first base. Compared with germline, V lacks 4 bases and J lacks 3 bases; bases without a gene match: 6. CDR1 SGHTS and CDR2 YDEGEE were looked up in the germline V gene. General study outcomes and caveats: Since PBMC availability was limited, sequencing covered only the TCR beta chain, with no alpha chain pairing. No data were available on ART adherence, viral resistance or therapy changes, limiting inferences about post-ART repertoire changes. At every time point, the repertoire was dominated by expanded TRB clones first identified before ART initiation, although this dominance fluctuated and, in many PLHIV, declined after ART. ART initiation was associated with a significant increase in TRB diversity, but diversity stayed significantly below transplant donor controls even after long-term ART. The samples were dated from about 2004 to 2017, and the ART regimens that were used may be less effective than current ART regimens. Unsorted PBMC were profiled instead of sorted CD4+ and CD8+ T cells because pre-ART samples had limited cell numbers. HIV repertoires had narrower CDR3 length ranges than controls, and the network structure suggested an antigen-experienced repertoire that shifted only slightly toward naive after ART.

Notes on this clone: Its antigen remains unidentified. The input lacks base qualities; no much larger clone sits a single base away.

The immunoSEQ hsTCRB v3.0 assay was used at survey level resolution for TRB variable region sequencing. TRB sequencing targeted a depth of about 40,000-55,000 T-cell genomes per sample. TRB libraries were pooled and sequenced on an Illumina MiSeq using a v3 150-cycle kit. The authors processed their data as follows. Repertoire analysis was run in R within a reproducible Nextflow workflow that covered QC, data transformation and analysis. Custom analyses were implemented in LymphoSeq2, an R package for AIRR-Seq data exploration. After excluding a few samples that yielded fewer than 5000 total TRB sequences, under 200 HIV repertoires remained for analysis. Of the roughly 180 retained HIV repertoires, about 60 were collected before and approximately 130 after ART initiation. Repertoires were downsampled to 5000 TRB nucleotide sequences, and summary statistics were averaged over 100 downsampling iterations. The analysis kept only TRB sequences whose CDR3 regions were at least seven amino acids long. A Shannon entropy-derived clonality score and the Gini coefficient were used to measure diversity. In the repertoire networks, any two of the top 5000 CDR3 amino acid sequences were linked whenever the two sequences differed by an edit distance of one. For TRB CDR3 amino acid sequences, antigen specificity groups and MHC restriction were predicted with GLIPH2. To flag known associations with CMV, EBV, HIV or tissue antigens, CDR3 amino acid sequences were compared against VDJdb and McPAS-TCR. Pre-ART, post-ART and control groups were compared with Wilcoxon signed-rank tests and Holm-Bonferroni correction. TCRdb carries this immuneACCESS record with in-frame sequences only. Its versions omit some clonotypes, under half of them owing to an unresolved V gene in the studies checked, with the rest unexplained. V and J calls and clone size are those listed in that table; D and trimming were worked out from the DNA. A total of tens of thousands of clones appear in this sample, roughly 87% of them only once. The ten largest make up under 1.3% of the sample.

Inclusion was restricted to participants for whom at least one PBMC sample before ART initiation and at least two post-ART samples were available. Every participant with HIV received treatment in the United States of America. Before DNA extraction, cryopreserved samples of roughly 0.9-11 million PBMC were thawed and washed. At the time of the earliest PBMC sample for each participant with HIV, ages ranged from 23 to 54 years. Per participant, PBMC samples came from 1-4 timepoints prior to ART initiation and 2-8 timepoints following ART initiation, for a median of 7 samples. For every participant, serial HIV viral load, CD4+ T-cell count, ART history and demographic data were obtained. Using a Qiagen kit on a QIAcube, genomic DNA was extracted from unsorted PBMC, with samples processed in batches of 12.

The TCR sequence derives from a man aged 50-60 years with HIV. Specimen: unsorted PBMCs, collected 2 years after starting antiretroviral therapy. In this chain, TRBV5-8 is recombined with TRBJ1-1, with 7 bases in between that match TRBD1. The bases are TGTGCCAGCAGCCTGGGAGGGACAGACACTGAAGCTTTCTTT. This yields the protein CASSLGGTDTEAFF.